This T cell receptor (beta chain) was found in a study of cytomegalovirus exposure and HLA in healthy donors. Vbeta (60) and Jbeta (13) primers were used in the PCR. Repertoires were generated with immunoSEQ multiplex PCR, while TCRdb's copy carries only in-frame clones and drops some. The sample contains about 140,000 clones, 76% of which appear only once. Germline loops: CDR1 MGHDK, CDR2 SYGVNS. The V gene lost 4 bases and the J gene lost 5 bases, with 14 bases spanning the gap. The CDR3 is 14 amino acids. This clone was counted between two and nine times. The sequencing input was PBMCs. The receptor was isolated from a young man in good health and CMV-seronegative. V and J are TRBV25-1 and TRBJ2-5; a possible D gene is TRBD2 (6 bases). The CDR3 coding sequence is TGTGCCAGCAGTGTCGGCGGGACCCAGGAGACCCAGTACTTC. Translating gives CASSVGGTQETQYF.